The source of this T cell receptor beta chain is a study of T cell responses to AZD1222 COVID-19 vaccine. TCRdb keeps only in-frame clones here, not all; method: immunoSEQ multiplex PCR. The sample includes about 140,000 clones, more than 85% of them seen just once. A word on this clone: Its antigen is currently unknown.

CDR3 length equals 16 residues. CDR1 is MNHEY, CDR2 SMNVEV, per germline (reference sequence). V lost 2 bases, J lost 2 bases, and 15 bases lay in between. Whole-study findings and limits: White British people made up most donors, females outnumbered males, and clonal diversity was possibly underestimated. The peak T cell response came first, and repertoires were sampled only after it.

This receptor was identified in an adult in good health. The source was peripheral blood, collected on day 0 of AZD1222 vaccination. This chain links TRBV27 with TRBJ2-5, with D perhaps TRBD2 (5 bases). The CDR3 region is CASSLIRTRRQETQYF. The CDR3 DNA reads as TGTGCCAGCAGTTTAATTAGGACCAGGAGGCAAGAGACCCAGTACTTC.